The rows below give T cell receptor beta chains drawn from one sample of a study of CD4 T cells in relation to SARS-CoV-2 and coronaviruses. For these TCRs, the target antigens are not known. Sequencing was performed with immunoSEQ multiplex PCR; in TCRdb, only in-frame clones are kept and a portion is missing. This sample yields tens of thousands of clones, of which less than 85% are seen a single time; approximately 29% belongs to the top ten. Material for sequencing was CD4+ T cells from PBMCs, cultured in vitro. The receptors derive from a human donor in good health. Each CDR3 is given with its conserved first and last residue. Part of the rows lack a size; the others show once, few, many or a class for expanded clones.

v_gene,abundance,j_gene,CDR3aa
TRBV3-1/TRBV3-2,NA,TRBJ1-6,CASSRKHYSPLHF
TRBV7-8,once,TRBJ2-7,CASSPGGRSYEQYF
TRBV30,NA,TRBJ1-5,CAWSEGPGGPQHF
TRBV24-1,NA,TRBJ2-7,CATSAPDRDDEQYF
TRBV6-5,few,TRBJ1-1,CASSPKGFRGTEAFF
TRBV5-1,NA,TRBJ2-3,CASSLTTRKSTDTQYF
TRBV2,NA,TRBJ1-2,CASRDTGGKGYTF
TRBV10-2,NA,TRBJ1-2,CASSETGTNYGYTF
TRBV5-6,NA,TRBJ2-2,CASSPNQGRTGELFF
TRBV3-1/TRBV3-2,NA,TRBJ2-5,CASLASGIQETQYF
TRBV10-2,few,TRBJ1-5,CASSDIGSNQPQHF
TRBV11-2,NA,TRBJ2-7,CASSLGNDASYEQYF
TRBV28,NA,TRBJ2-1,CASPGGGEQFF
TRBV10-1,few,TRBJ1-1,CASSSGNTEAFF
TRBV19,NA,TRBJ2-3,CASSIIPNSLTDTQYF
TRBV30,NA,TRBJ1-6,CAWSVSSPLHF
TRBV12-5,NA,TRBJ2-1,CASGLDPPGLEQFF
TRBV5-1,NA,TRBJ2-3,CASSFRLAVTDTQYF
TRBV30,NA,TRBJ2-2,CAWTQGWTGELFF
TRBV11-3,NA,TRBJ2-1,CASSFTLAGGRNEQFF
TRBV6-2/TRBV6-3,NA,TRBJ2-7,CASSYPRAQTSAYEQYF
TRBV2,NA,TRBJ2-3,CASTRRQAVRADTQYF
TRBV29-1,once,TRBJ1-2,CSVSTGGLGYTF
TRBV2,NA,TRBJ1-5,CASNPRQGNQPQHF
TRBV5-4,NA,TRBJ1-1,CASSSAGFRGGEAFF
TRBV6-1,NA,TRBJ2-1,CASSEQGSLLSYNEQFF
TRBV20-1,once,TRBJ2-7,CSASNQRNTYEQYF
TRBV9,NA,TRBJ2-5,CASSVTGQETQYF
TRBV9,NA,TRBJ1-6,CASSVGTGTNSPLHF
TRBV30,few,TRBJ2-5,CAWRPRGDQETQYF
TRBV19,NA,TRBJ1-3,CASGQEVGNTIYF
TRBV24-1,NA,TRBJ2-1,CATSVAGQGVSEQFF
TRBV15,NA,TRBJ2-2,CATSRDFNTGELFF
TRBV30,once,TRBJ2-3,CAGLAGGHNTQYF
TRBV7-9,NA,TRBJ1-1,CASSLMGNTEAFF
TRBV6-5,NA,TRBJ1-5,CASSSLRGPLGQPQHF
TRBV5-1,NA,TRBJ2-3,CASSFGDSTDTQYF
TRBV5-1,once,TRBJ1-1,CASSFTWGGTEAFF
TRBV3-1/TRBV3-2,medium-sized,TRBJ2-4,CASSQGLAKNIQYF
TRBV6-4,NA,TRBJ1-5,CASSDDVGRAQHF
TRBV13,NA,TRBJ2-1,CASSLGLAKSSYNEQFF
TRBV14,NA,TRBJ2-5,CASSQVVGQETQYF
TRBV19,NA,TRBJ1-5,CASKEREGKFHQPQHF
TRBV7-3,NA,TRBJ2-1,CASSSLRTSYNEQFF